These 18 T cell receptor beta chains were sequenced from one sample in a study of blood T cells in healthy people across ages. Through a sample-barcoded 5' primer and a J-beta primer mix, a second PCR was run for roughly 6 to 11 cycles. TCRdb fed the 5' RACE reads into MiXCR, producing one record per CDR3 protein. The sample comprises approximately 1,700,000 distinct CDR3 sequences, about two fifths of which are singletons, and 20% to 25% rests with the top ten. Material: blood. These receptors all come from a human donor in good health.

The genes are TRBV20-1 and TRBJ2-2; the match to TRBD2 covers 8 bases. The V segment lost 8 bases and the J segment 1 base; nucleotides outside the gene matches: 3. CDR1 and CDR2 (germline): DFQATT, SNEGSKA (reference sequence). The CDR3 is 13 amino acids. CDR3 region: CSQAGENTGELFF. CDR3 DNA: TGCAGTCAAGCGGGGGAGAACACCGGGGAGCTGTTTTTT.

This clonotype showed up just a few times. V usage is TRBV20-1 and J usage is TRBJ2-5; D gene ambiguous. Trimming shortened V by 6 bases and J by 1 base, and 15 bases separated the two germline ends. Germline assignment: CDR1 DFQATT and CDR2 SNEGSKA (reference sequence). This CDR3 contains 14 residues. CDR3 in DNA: TGCAGTGCCCCGCCTGGGCAAATCCAAGAGACCCAGTACTTC. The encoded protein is CSAPPGQIQETQYF.

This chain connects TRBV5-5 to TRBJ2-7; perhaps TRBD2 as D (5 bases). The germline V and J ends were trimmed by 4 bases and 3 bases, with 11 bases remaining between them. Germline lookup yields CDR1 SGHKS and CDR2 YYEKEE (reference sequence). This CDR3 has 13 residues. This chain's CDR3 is CASSAARDYEQYF. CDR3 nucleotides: TGTGCCAGCAGCGCCGCTCGGGACTACGAGCAGTACTTC.

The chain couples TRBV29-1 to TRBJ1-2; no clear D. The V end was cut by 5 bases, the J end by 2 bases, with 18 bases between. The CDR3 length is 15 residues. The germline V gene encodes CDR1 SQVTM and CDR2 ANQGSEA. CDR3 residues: CSVPLVSTINYGYTF. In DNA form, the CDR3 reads TGCAGCGTTCCCCTGGTCAGTACTATCAACTATGGCTACACCTTC.

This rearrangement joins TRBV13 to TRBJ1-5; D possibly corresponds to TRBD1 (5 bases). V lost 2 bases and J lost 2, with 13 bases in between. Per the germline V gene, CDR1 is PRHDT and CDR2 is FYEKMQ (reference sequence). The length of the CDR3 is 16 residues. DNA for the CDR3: TGTGCCAGCAGCTTAAAGGGGTCGTTAGGCAATCAGCCCCAGCATTTT. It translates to CASSLKGSLGNQPQHF.

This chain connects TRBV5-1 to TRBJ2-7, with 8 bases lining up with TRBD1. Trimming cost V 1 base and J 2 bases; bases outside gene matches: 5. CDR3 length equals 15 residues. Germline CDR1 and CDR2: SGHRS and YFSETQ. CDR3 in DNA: TGCGCCAGCAGCTTGTATACAGGGGGGACCTACGAGCAGTACTTC. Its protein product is CASSLYTGGTYEQYF.

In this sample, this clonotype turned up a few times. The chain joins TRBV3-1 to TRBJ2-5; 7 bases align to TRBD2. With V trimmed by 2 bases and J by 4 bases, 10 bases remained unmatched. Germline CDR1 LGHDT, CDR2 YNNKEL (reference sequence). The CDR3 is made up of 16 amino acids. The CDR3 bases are TGTGCCAGCAGCCAAATTATGGGACTATCGTCAGAGACCCAGTACTTC. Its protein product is CASSQIMGLSSETQYF.

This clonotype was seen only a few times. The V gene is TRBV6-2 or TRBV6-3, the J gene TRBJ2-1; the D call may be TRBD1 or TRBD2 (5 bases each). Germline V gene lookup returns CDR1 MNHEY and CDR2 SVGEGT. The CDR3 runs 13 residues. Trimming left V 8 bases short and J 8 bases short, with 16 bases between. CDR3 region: CASSIREPHEQFF. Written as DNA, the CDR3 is TGTGCCAGCTCTATCAGGGAGCCTCATGAGCAGTTCTTC.

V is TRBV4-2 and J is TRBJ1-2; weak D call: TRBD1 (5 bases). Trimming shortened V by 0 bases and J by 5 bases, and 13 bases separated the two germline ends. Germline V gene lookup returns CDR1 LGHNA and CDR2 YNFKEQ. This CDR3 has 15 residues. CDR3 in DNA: TGTGCCAGCAGCCAAGATGTGGGGACTGTGTATGGCTACACCTTC. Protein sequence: CASSQDVGTVYGYTF.

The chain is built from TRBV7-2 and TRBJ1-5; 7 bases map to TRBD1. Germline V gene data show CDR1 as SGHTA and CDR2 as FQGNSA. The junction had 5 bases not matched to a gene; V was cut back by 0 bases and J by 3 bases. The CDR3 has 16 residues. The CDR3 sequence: CASSLAGTAYNQPQHF. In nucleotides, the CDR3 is TGTGCCAGCAGCTTAGCCGGGACAGCATACAATCAGCCCCAGCATTTT.

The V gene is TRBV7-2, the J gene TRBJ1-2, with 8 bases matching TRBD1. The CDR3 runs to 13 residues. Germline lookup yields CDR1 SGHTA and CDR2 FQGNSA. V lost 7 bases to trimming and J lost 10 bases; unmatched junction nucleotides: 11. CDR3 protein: CASTRGPQELYTF. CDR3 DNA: TGTGCCAGCACCAGGGGGCCACAGGAGCTCTACACCTTC.

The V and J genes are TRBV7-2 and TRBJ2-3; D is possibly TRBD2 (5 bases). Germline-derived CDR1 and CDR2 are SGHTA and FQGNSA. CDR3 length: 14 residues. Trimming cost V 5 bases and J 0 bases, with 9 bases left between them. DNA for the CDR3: TGTGCCAGCAGCATCGGGGTTAGCACAGATACGCAGTATTTT. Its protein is CASSIGVSTDTQYF.

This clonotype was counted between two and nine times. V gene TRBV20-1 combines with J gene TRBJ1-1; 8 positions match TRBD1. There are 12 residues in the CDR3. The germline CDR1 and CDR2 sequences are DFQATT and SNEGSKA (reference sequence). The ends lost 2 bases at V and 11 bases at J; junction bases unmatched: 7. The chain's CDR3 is CSARRGQEVAFF. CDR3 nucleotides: TGCAGTGCTAGACGGGGACAGGAGGTGGCTTTCTTT.

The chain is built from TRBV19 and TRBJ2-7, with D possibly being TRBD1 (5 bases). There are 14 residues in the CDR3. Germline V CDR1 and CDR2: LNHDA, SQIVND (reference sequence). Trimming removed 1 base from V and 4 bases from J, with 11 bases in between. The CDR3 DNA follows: TGTGCCAGTAGTATAGGGGGCGCGAATTACGAGCAGTACTTC. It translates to CASSIGGANYEQYF.

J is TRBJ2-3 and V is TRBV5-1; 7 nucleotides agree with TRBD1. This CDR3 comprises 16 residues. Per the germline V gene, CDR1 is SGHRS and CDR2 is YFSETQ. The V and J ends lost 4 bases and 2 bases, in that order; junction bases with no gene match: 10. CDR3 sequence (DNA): TGCGCCAGCAGCATCCGGGACAGTTATTACACAGATACGCAGTATTTT. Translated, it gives CASSIRDSYYTDTQYF.

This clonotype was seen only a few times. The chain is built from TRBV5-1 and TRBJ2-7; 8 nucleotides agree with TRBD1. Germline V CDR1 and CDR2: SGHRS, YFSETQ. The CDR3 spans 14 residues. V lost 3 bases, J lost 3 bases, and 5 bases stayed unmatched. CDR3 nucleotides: TGCGCCAGCAGCTGGGGGACAGGAGTCTACGAGCAGTACTTC. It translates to CASSWGTGVYEQYF.

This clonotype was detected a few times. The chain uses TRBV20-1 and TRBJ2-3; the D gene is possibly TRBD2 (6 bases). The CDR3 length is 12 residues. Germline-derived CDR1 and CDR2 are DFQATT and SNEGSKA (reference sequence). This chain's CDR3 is CHARGVTDTQYF. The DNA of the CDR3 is TGCCATGCTCGCGGGGTCACAGATACGCAGTATTTT.

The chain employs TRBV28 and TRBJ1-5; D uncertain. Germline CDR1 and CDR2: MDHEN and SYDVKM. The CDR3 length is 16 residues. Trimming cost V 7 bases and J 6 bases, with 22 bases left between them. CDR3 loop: CASNSPAGSGSQPQHF. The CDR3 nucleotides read TGTGCCAGCAACTCCCCCGCAGGCTCGGGCAGTCAGCCCCAGCATTTT. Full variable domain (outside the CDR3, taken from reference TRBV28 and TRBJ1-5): DVKVTQSSRYLVKRTGEKVFLECVQDMDHENMFWYRQDPGLGLRLIYFSYDVKMKEKGDIPEGYSVSREKKERFSLILESASTNQTSMYLCASNSPAGSGSQPQHFGDGTRLSIL.